What follows are 13 T cell receptor beta chains derived from one specimen sequenced in a study of Graves' ophthalmopathy and Graves' hyperthyroidism. Amplification targeted the TCR beta CDR3 regions, with RNA transcripts as the source material. First-round RT-PCR with HTBI primers preceded a second-round multiplex PCR. TCRdb analysed the multiplex PCR reads with MiXCR anew, one entry per CDR3 protein. The data hold hundreds of thousands of distinct CDR3 sequences, with over 40% observed a single time. Source material: peripheral blood. The source is an adult man with Graves' ophthalmopathy.

In the case of this clonotype: It may be a read error: a sequence one base away is much more abundant. V usage is TRBV19 and J usage is TRBJ2-2, with D tentatively TRBD1 (6 bases). This CDR3 is built from 13 residues. Looked up from germline, CDR1 is LNHDA and CDR2 is SQIVND (reference sequence). For the CDR3, the DNA is TGTGCCACCGGGACACGTAACACCGGGGAGCTGTCTTTT. Translating it yields CATGTRNTGELSF.

This clonotype was detected many times. V is TRBV12-3 or TRBV12-4 and J is TRBJ2-5; the match to TRBD2 covers 8 bases. This CDR3 is built from 15 residues. The ends lost 6 bases at V and 4 bases at J; junction bases unmatched: 10. The CDR3 DNA reads TGTGCCAGCAGACCCCAAGCGGGAGTGTTAGAGACCCAGTACTTC. Translation gives CASRPQAGVLETQYF.

This clonotype was seen many times. This rearrangement joins TRBV19 to TRBJ2-7; 8 bases fit TRBD1. Germline values: CDR1 LNHDA, CDR2 SQIVND (reference sequence). V trimming: 6 bases; J trimming: 5 bases; junction bases outside the gene matches: 9. The CDR3 length is 14 residues. The CDR3 loop is CASSVDRVLDEQYF. The CDR3 coding sequence is TGTGCCAGTAGCGTGGACAGGGTACTTGACGAGCAGTACTTC.

The CDR3 nucleotides are TGTGCCAGCAGCGCCTCTAGCGGGGCAGAGACCCAGTACTTC. It translates to CASSASSGAETQYF. This rearrangement joins TRBV9 to TRBJ2-5; 9 bases align to TRBD2. V lost 3 bases and J lost 4; bases outside the gene matches: 4. CDR1 SGDLS and CDR2 YYNGEE come from the germline V gene. The CDR3 runs 14 residues.

The CDR3 is CASRSEGDNYEKLFF. The CDR3 bases are TGTGCCAGCAGATCCGAGGGGGACAACTATGAAAAACTGTTTTTT. The rearrangement links TRBV12-3 or TRBV12-4 to TRBJ1-4; TRBD1 might be the D (6 bases). Trimming removed 6 bases at V and 6 bases at J, with 17 bases between. The length of the CDR3 is 15 residues.

As regards this clonotype: One base away lies a much larger clone, so this may be a sequencing read error. The J gene is TRBJ1-1, the V gene TRBV7-2; TRBD1 might be the D (6 bases). This CDR3 contains 15 residues. Trimming left V 2 bases short and J 5 bases short, with 15 bases between. Germline V gene data show CDR1 as SGHTA and CDR2 as FQGNSA. CDR3 nucleotide sequence: TGTGCCAGCAGCTTAAGTGGGGGGGGCAAAACTGAAGCTTTCTTT. This sequence encodes CASSLSGGGKTEAFF. Full variable domain (outside the CDR3, taken from reference TRBV7-2 and TRBJ1-1): GAGVSQSPSNKVTEKGKDVELRCDPISGHTALYWYRQSLGQGLEFLIYFQGNSAPDKSGLPSDRFSAERTGGSVSTLTIQRTQQEDSAVYLCASSLSGGGKTEAFFGQGTRLTVV.

The chain recombines TRBV12-3 or TRBV12-4 with TRBJ1-5, with D unclear. Trimming left V 6 bases short and J 2 bases short, with 17 bases between. The CDR3 length is 16 residues. CDR3 DNA: TGTGCCAGCAGCTACACGTATAGAGTCGGCAATCAGCCCCAGCATTTT. This translates into CASSYTYRVGNQPQHF.

This clonotype came up many times. This chain joins TRBV12-3 or TRBV12-4 and TRBJ1-2, with D unresolved. This CDR3 is 14 amino acids long. Trimming took off 7 bases at V and 6 bases at J, with 18 bases between the two ends. Here the CDR3 DNA reads TGTGCCAGCAATCGACCCGACGGGGAGAATGGCTACACCTTC. Translation gives CASNRPDGENGYTF.

A word on this clonotype: A much larger clonotype is one base distant, so this may be a read error. The chain has TRBV11-2 and TRBJ1-2; 7 nucleotides match TRBD1. J was trimmed by 3 bases and V by 8 bases; bases with no gene match: 9. The CDR3 totals 14 residues. Germline assignment: CDR1 SGHAT and CDR2 FQNNGV. The CDR3, as DNA: TGTGCCAGCTGCCAAACCGGGACAGACTATGGCTACACCTTC. Protein product: CASCQTGTDYGYTF.

The V call is TRBV6-5, the J call TRBJ2-7; 8 bases align to TRBD1. Germline V gene data show CDR1 as MNHEY and CDR2 as SVGAGI. The CDR3 runs to 15 residues. Germline trimming cut 6 bases from V and 3 bases from J; bases unmatched to any gene: 10. The CDR3 spells CASRPPTGVGYEQYF. The CDR3 DNA sequence: TGTGCCAGCAGACCACCGACAGGGGTGGGCTACGAGCAGTACTTC.

J is TRBJ1-3 and V is TRBV6-5; the D gene is possibly TRBD1 (6 bases). Deletions cut 6 bases from V and 0 bases from J, with 12 bases between. The germline CDR1 and CDR2 sequences are MNHEY and SVGAGI. This CDR3 is 15 amino acids long. This CDR3 reads CASSQTGVSGNTIYF. The CDR3, as DNA: TGTGCCAGCAGCCAGACAGGCGTCTCTGGAAACACCATATATTTT.

The chain carries TRBV25-1 and TRBJ1-3, with D possibly being TRBD1 (5 bases). Germline V gene sequence: CDR1 MGHDK, CDR2 SYGVNS. The length of the CDR3 is 16 residues. The V end lost 5 bases, the J end lost 7 bases, and 21 bases lay between the germline ends. CDR3 in amino acids: CASSLWTGTVRNTIYF. Written as DNA, the CDR3 is TGTGCCAGCAGTTTATGGACGGGGACCGTCCGGAACACCATATATTTT.

The chain carries TRBV29-1 and TRBJ1-3; D is perhaps TRBD1 (6 bases). Germline V gives CDR1 SQVTM, CDR2 ANQGSEA. This CDR3 comprises 15 residues. V was cut by 6 bases and J by 8 bases, with 23 bases left in between. This CDR3 is CSVVTGLGYGYTIYF. The CDR3, as DNA: TGCAGCGTCGTAACAGGGCTCGGGTATGGCTACACCATATATTTT.